This T cell receptor beta chain was identified in a study of spatial heterogeneity in lung cancer. Study observations and caveats: Tumor mutation count correlated with how many alpha and beta TCRs expanded intratumorally.

Time point in this sample: sample taken at primary tumor resection. This clonotype was seen at least ten times. Its cognate antigen is unknown. One entry per CDR3 protein results from TCRdb running MiXCR on the 5' RACE reads. In the table there are 10,000 to 15,000 distinct CDR3 sequences, over 6.5% of which are singletons. The TCR comes from a female donor with early-stage non-small cell lung cancer. Material: lung tumor tissue, obtained at surgery.

The CDR3 coding sequence is TGCAGCGCACTCAGGCGAGGAGGAGTCGAGCAGTACTTC. Translating it yields CSALRRGGVEQYF. The chain carries TRBV29-1 and TRBJ2-7, with a possible D match to TRBD2 (5 bases). V gave up 7 bases and J gave up 6 bases, with 19 bases separating them. CDR3 length: 13 residues. Germline values: CDR1 SQVTM, CDR2 ANQGSEA.